The next 2 T cell receptor beta chains were all read from a single sample in a study of T cells in Graves' hyperthyroidism and ophthalmopathy. Using RNA transcripts as the source, TCR beta CDR3 regions were amplified. The HTBI primer set served for first-round RT-PCR of the TCR CDR3. From the multiplex PCR reads, TCRdb called clonotypes with MiXCR, one entry per CDR3 protein. The sample yields roughly 840,000 distinct CDR3 sequences, over 35% seen once. Sample: blood. Source of these receptors: a man younger than 35 with Graves' hyperthyroidism.

This clonotype showed up many times. This rearrangement joins TRBV10-2 to TRBJ2-6; no definite D call. V was clipped by 7 bases and J by 2 bases, with 6 bases between them. CDR1 and CDR2 (germline): WSHSY, SAAADI. This CDR3 is built from 13 residues. The CDR3, as DNA: TGCGCCAGCATCGGTACTGGGGCCAACGTCCTGACTTTC. It translates to CASIGTGANVLTF.

Points on this clonotype: A much larger clonotype is one base distant, so this may be a read error. The genes are TRBV24-1 and TRBJ1-5; TRBD1 matches at 8 bases. In germline, CDR1 is KGHDR, CDR2 SFDVKD. The CDR3 extends over 18 amino acids. Here the CDR3 reads CATSDSAGGRGSNQPQNF. In nucleotides, the CDR3 is TGTGCCACCAGTGATTCCGCAGGGGGCCGGGGTAGCAATCAGCCCCAGAATTTT.